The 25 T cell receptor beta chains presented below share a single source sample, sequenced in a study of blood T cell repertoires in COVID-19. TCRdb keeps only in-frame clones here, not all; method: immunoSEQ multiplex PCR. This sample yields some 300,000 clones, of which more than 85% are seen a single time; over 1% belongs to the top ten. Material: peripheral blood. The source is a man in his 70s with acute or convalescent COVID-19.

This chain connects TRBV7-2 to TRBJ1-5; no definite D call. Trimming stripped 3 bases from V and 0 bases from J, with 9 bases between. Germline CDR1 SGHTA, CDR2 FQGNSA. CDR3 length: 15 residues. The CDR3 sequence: CASSFLLDSNQPQHF. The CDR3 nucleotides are TGTGCCAGCAGCTTTCTACTAGATAGCAATCAGCCCCAGCATTTT.

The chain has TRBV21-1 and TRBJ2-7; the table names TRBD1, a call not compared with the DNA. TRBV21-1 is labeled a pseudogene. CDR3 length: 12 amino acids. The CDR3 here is CASRNSLYEQYF. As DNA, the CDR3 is TGTGCCAGCAGGAACAGTCTCTACGAGCAGTACTTC.

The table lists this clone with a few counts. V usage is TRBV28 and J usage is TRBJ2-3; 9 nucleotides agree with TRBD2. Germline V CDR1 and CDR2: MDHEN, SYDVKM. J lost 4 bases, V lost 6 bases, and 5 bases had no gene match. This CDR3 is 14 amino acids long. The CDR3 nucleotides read TGTGCCAGCAGGGAAGCGGGGGGCGCAGATACGCAGTATTTT. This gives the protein CASREAGGADTQYF.

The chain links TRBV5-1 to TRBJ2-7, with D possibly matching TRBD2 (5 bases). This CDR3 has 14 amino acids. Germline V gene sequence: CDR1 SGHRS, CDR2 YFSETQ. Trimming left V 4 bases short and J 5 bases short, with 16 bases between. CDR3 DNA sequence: TGCGCCAGCAGCCCCGGACTGCAGAGCGACGAGCAGTACTTC. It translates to CASSPGLQSDEQYF. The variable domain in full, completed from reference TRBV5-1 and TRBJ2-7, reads KAGVTQTPRYLIKTRGQQVTLSCSPISGHRSVSWYQQTPGQGLQFLFEYFSETQRNKGNFPGRFSGRQFSNSRSEMNVSTLELGDSALYLCASSPGLQSDEQYFGPGTRLTVT.

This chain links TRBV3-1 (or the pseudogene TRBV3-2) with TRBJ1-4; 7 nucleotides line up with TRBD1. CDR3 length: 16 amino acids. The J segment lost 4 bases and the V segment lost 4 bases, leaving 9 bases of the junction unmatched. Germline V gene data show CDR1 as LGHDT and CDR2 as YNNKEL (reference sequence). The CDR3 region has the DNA TGTGCCAGCAGCCTGCGACAGGGCAATTATAATGAAAAACTGTTTTTT. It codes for CASSLRQGNYNEKLFF.

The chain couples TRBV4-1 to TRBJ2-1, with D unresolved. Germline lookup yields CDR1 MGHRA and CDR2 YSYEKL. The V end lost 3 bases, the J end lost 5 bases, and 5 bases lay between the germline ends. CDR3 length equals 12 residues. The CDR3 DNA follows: TGCGCCAGCAGCCACACTAACAATGAGCAGTTCTTC. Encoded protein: CASSHTNNEQFF.

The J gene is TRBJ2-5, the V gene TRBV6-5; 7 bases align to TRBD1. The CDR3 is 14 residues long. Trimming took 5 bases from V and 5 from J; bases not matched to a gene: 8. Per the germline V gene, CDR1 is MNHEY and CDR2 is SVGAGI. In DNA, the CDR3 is TGTGCCAGCAGTCCGGACAGGTTATGGGAGACCCAGTACTTC. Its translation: CASSPDRLWETQYF.

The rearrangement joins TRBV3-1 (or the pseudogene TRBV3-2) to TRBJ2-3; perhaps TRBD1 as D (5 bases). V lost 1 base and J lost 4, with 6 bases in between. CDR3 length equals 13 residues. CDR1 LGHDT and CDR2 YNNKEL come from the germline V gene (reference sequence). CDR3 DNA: TGTGCCAGCAGCCAAGGACAGCCAGATACGCAGTATTTT. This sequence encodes CASSQGQPDTQYF.

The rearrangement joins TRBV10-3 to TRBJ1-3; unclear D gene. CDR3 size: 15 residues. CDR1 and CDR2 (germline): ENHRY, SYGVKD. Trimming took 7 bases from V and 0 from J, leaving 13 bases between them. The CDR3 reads CAITRGWDSGNTIYF. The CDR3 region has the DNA TGTGCCATCACCCGCGGGTGGGACTCTGGAAACACCATATATTTT.

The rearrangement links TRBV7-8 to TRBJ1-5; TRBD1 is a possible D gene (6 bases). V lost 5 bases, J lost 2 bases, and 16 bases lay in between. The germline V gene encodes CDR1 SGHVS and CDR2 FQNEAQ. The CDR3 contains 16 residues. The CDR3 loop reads CASSGAGAWGNQPQHF. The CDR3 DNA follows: TGTGCCAGCAGCGGGGCGGGGGCCTGGGGCAATCAGCCCCAGCATTTT.

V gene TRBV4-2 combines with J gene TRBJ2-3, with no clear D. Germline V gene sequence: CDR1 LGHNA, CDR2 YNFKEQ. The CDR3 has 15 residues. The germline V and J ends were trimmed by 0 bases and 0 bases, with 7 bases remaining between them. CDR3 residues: CASSQERSSTDTQYF. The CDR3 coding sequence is TGTGCCAGCAGCCAAGAAAGGAGTAGCACAGATACGCAGTATTTT.

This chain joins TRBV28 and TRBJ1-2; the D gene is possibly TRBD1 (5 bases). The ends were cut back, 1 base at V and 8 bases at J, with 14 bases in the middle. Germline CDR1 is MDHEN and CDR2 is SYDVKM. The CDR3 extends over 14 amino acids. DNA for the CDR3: TGTGCCAGCAGTTTATCCCCGCAGGGAGGAGGCTACACCTTC. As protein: CASSLSPQGGGYTF.

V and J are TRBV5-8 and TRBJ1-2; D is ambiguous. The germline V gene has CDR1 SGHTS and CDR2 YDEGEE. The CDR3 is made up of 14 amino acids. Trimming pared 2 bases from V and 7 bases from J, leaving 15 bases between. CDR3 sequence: CASSFGSPSGGYTF. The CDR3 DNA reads TGTGCCAGCAGCTTTGGGAGCCCTTCTGGTGGCTACACCTTC.

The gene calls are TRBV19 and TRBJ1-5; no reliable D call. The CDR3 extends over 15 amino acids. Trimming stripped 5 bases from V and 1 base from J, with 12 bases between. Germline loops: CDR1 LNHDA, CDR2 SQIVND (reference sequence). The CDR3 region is CASSLGSPSNQPQHF. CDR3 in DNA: TGTGCCAGTAGTCTCGGGTCACCGAGCAATCAGCCCCAGCATTTT.

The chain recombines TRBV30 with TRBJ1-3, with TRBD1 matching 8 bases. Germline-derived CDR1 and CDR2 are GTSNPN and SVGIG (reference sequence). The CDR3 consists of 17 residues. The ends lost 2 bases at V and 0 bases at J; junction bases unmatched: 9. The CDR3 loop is CAWSPRDRILSGNTIYF. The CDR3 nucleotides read TGTGCCTGGAGTCCCCGGGACAGGATCCTCTCTGGAAACACCATATATTTT.

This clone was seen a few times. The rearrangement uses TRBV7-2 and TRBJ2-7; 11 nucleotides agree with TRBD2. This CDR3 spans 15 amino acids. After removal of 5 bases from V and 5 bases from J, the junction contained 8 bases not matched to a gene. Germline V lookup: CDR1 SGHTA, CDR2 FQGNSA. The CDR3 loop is CASSPSGRSLNEQYF. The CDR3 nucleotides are TGTGCCAGCAGCCCTAGCGGGAGGTCTCTTAACGAGCAGTACTTC.

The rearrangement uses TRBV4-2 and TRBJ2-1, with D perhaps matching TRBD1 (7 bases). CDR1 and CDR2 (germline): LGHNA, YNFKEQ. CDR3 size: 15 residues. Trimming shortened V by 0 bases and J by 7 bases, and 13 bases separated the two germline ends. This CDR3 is CASSQDLTGRNEQFF. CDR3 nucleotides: TGTGCCAGCAGCCAAGATTTGACAGGGAGGAATGAGCAGTTCTTC.

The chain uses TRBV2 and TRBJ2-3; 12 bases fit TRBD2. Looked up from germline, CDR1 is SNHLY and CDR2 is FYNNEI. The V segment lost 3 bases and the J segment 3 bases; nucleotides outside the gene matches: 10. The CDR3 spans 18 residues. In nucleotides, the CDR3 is TGTGCCAGCAGTGACGACGGGCTAGCGGGGGGGAGTACAGATACGCAGTATTTT. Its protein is CASSDDGLAGGSTDTQYF.

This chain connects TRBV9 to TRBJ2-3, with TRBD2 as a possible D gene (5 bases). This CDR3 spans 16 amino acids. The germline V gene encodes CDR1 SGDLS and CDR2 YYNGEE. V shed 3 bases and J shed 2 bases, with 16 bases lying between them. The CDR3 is CASSGRRAVPTDTQYF. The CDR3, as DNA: TGTGCCAGCAGCGGGCGGCGGGCGGTGCCCACAGATACGCAGTATTTT.

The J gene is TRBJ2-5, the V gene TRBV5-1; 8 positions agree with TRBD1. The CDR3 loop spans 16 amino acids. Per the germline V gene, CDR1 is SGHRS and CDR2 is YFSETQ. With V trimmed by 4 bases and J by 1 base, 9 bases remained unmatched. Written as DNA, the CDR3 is TGCGCCAGCAGCCTCCCAACAGGGGGGAGCCAAGAGACCCAGTACTTC. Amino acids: CASSLPTGGSQETQYF.

This CDR3 reads CASSQVTGGTGELFF. The CDR3 DNA sequence: TGCGCCAGCAGCCAAGTCACAGGGGGGACCGGGGAGCTGTTTTTT. The chain couples TRBV4-3 to TRBJ2-2, with 8 bases matching TRBD1. The germline gives CDR1 LGHNA, CDR2 YSLEER. V was clipped by 1 base and J by 5 bases; unmatched bases: 3. CDR3 length: 15 amino acids.

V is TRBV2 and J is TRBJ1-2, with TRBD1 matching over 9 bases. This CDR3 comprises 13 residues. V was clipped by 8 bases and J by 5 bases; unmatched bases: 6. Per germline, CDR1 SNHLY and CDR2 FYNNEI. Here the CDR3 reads CASCRDRDYGYTF. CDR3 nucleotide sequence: TGTGCCAGCTGCCGGGACAGGGATTATGGCTACACCTTC.

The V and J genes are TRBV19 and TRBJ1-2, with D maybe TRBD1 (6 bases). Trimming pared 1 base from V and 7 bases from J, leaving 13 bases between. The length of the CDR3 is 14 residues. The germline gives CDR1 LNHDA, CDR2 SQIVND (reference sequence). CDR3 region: CASSIGRDNGGYTF. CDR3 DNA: TGTGCCAGTAGTATAGGCAGGGACAACGGTGGCTACACCTTC.

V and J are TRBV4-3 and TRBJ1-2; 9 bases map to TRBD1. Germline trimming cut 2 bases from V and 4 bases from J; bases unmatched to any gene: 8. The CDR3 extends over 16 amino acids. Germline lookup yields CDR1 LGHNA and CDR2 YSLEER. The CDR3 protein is CASSQYRDRDSYGYTF. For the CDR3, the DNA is TGCGCCAGCAGCCAATATAGGGACAGGGATAGCTATGGCTACACCTTC.

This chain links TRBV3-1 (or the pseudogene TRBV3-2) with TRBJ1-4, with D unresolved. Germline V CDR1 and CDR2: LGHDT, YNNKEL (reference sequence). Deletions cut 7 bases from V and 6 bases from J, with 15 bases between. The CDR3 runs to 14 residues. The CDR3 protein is CASTRAPQDEKLFF. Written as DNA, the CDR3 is TGTGCCAGCACAAGAGCCCCTCAAGATGAAAAACTGTTTTTT.